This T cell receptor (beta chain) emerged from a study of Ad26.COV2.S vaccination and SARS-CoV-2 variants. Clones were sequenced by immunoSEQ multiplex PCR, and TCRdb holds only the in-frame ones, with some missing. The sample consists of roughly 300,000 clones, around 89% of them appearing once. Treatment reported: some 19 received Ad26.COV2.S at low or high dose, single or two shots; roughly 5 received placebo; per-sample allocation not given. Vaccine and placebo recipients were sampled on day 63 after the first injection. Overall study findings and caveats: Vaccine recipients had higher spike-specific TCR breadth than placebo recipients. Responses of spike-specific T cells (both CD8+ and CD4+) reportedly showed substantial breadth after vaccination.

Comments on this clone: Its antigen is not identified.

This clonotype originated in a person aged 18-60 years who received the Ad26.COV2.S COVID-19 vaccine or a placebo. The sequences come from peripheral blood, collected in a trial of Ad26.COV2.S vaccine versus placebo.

The CDR3: CASSIDSSGIGSYEQYF. The CDR3 bases are TGTGCCAGTAGTATAGATTCCAGCGGGATAGGATCCTACGAGCAGTACTTC. V and J are TRBV19 and TRBJ2-7, with 7 bases identical to TRBD2. Per the germline V gene, CDR1 is LNHDA and CDR2 is SQIVND (reference sequence). With 0 bases clipped from V and 1 base from J, the junction kept 9 bases outside the gene matches. The CDR3 spans 17 residues.